A selection of T cell receptor beta chains follows, all from one sample in a study of response to subunit inactivated influenza vaccine. TCRdb reprocessed the RT-PCR reads via MiXCR and lists one record per CDR3 protein. The sample has 630,000 or so distinct CDR3 sequences, roughly 14% seen once. The sequenced sample was PBMCs from blood, obtained about 11 days after vaccination. Source of these receptors: a man aged 45-65 years who received an inactivated influenza vaccine. Both conserved end residues are part of each CDR3. D genes are given only for firm matches. Not every row has a clone size; where given, it reads once, few, many or a size class.

size: many; D: TRBD2; V: TRBV5-1; J: TRBJ2-1; DNA: TGCGCCAGCAGCTTGGGACAGGTCGGGACTAGCGGGAGATCTCTCAATGAGCAGTTCTTC; CDR3: CASSLGQVGTSGRSLNEQFF
size: few; D: .; V: TRBV7-9; J: TRBJ2-3; DNA: TGTGCCAGCAGCCTCAATATGCGGCTAGCGAACACAGATACGCAGTATTTT; CDR3: CASSLNMRLANTDTQYF
size: .; D: TRBD2; V: TRBV10-3; J: TRBJ2-2; DNA: TGTGCCATCAGTGAAGGTCTACTAGCGGGGGGCCCCGGCACCGGGGAGCTGTTTTTT; CDR3: CAISEGLLAGGPGTGELFF
size: few; D: TRBD1; V: TRBV5-1; J: TRBJ2-7; DNA: TGCGCCAGCAGGAGGGACAGGGGAAACGAGCAGTACTTC; CDR3: CASRRDRGNEQYF
size: few; D: .; V: TRBV12-3/TRBV12-4; J: TRBJ2-5; DNA: TGTGCCAGCAGTCGAGCGGTACAAGAGACCCAGTACTTC; CDR3: CASSRAVQETQYF
size: few; D: .; V: TRBV7-9; J: TRBJ2-7; DNA: TGTGCCAGCAGCTGGTTCCCCCGAGGGGAGCAGTACTTC; CDR3: CASSWFPRGEQYF
size: few; D: .; V: TRBV5-1; J: TRBJ2-3; DNA: TGCGCCAGCAGCATCACATCTAGCACAGATACGCAGTATTTT; CDR3: CASSITSSTDTQYF
size: few; D: .; V: TRBV12-3/TRBV12-4; J: TRBJ2-7; DNA: TGTGCCAGCAGTACCGGGACATTTTACGAGCAGTACTTC; CDR3: CASSTGTFYEQYF
size: .; D: .; V: TRBV12-3/TRBV12-4; J: TRBJ2-7; DNA: TGTGCCAGCAGTTACGGCACCCCGGGGGAGCAGTACTTC; CDR3: CASSYGTPGEQYF
size: few; D: .; V: TRBV28; J: TRBJ2-1; DNA: TGTGCCAGCCAACAGGGACCCAAGTTCTTC; CDR3: CASQQGPKFF
size: .; D: .; V: TRBV12-3/TRBV12-4; J: TRBJ1-4; DNA: TGTGCCAGCAGTCCAGGGGTAACTAATGAAAAACTGTTTTTT; CDR3: CASSPGVTNEKLFF
size: .; D: TRBD2; V: TRBV2; J: TRBJ2-2; DNA: TGTGCCAGCAGTTGGACTAGCGCGAACACCGGGGAGCTGTTTTTT; CDR3: CASSWTSANTGELFF
size: few; D: TRBD1; V: TRBV5-1; J: TRBJ2-5; DNA: TGCGCCAGCAGCACAGGACAGGGGGCCGCCCAAGAGACCCAGTACTTC; CDR3: CASSTGQGAAQETQYF
size: few; D: TRBD2; V: TRBV20-1; J: TRBJ2-1; DNA: TGCAGTGTTTGGACTAGCGGGAGTTCCTACAATGAGCAGTTCTTC; CDR3: CSVWTSGSSYNEQFF
size: many; D: TRBD2; V: TRBV6-4; J: TRBJ2-1; DNA: TGTGCCAGCAGAAAACGGACTAGCGGGAGGGAGGGTTCCTACAATGAGCAGTTCTTC; CDR3: CASRKRTSGREGSYNEQFF
size: once; D: .; V: TRBV5-5; J: TRBJ2-7; DNA: TGTGCCAGCAGCCGGAACCTGATCGAGCAGTACTTC; CDR3: CASSRNLIEQYF
size: many; D: TRBD1; V: TRBV6-2/TRBV6-3; J: TRBJ1-1; DNA: TGTGCCAGCAGTTACTCGACAGGGAGAGGCACTGAAGCTTTCTTT; CDR3: CASSYSTGRGTEAFF
size: .; D: TRBD1; V: TRBV28; J: TRBJ1-5; DNA: TGTGCCAGCAGATACAGGGGAGGTAGCAATCAGCCCCAGCATTTT; CDR3: CASRYRGGSNQPQHF
size: few; D: .; V: TRBV28; J: TRBJ1-3; DNA: TGTGCCAGCAGTTCCCCGGGAACTGGAAACACCATATATTTT; CDR3: CASSSPGTGNTIYF
size: .; D: .; V: TRBV11-2; J: TRBJ1-2; DNA: TGTGCCAGCAGCTCCCCGCATTTGGGCACCCCCAACTATGGCTACACCTTC; CDR3: CASSSPHLGTPNYGYTF